The 32 T cell receptor beta chains below all came from one sample that was sequenced in a study of PD-1 blockade in classical Hodgkin lymphoma. Profiled with immunoSEQ multiplex PCR; TCRdb holds only in-frame clones, not every one. The sample consists of roughly 60,000 clones, roughly nine tenths of them appearing once. Time point defined: cycle 4 day 1 (C4D1), after 6 weeks of nivolumab. Brentuximab vedotin exposure varied, and every patient relapsed after autologous stem cell transplantation. Sample: peripheral blood mononuclear cells (PBMCs), taken before the fourth cycle of nivolumab. The receptors were gathered from a human donor with classical Hodgkin lymphoma.

In DNA form, the CDR3 reads TGTGCCAGCAGGACCCAGGGGGAACCGTGGGGCGGCTACACCTTC. As protein: CASRTQGEPWGGYTF. The chain carries TRBV6-5 and TRBJ1-2; 7 nucleotides agree with TRBD1. Trimming removed 6 bases from V and 8 bases from J; junction bases left unmatched: 15. The CDR3 is made up of 15 amino acids. CDR1 and CDR2 (germline): MNHEY, SVGAGI.

This clone was recorded only once. The rearrangement joins TRBV15 to TRBJ2-3; TRBD1 aligns across 7 bases. This CDR3 region has 14 residues. CDR1 and CDR2 (germline): LNHNV, YYDKDF (reference sequence). Unmatched junction bases numbered 5, after V lost 2 bases and J lost 6 bases. The CDR3 spells CATSRPGQLDTQYF. CDR3 bases: TGTGCCACCAGCAGACCGGGACAGTTGGATACGCAGTATTTT.

The chain is built from TRBV5-6 and TRBJ2-1; D ambiguous. From germline, CDR1 is SGHDT and CDR2 YYEEEE. Trimming took 1 base from V and 8 from J, leaving 16 bases between them. CDR3 size: 15 residues. The CDR3: CASSLWGSPPDEQFF. The DNA of the CDR3 is TGTGCCAGCAGCTTGTGGGGAAGTCCTCCCGATGAGCAGTTCTTC.

The rearrangement links TRBV4-1 to TRBJ2-1, with D unclear. CDR3 length: 19 amino acids. V lost 4 bases to trimming and J lost 6 bases, with 28 bases between them. Germline CDR1 reads MGHRA; CDR2 reads YSYEKL. CDR3 DNA sequence: TGCGCCAGCAGCCTCTCTCTGACCTCAACTATAGGATGGGGCAATGAGCAGTTCTTC. Translating gives CASSLSLTSTIGWGNEQFF.

The chain joins TRBV5-1 to TRBJ1-3; 7 nucleotides line up with TRBD1. Germline loops: CDR1 SGHRS, CDR2 YFSETQ. The CDR3 contains 15 residues. V lost 6 bases to trimming and J lost 7 bases; unmatched junction nucleotides: 13. Here the CDR3 DNA reads TGCGCCAGCACCGAGGGGGCCGGGGCGCGGAACACCATATATTTT. It is translated as CASTEGAGARNTIYF.

CDR3 sequence: CASSYSTGANQPQHF. The CDR3 DNA sequence: TGTGCCAGCAGTTACTCTACGGGGGCCAATCAGCCCCAGCATTTT. The rearrangement joins TRBV6-5 to TRBJ1-5, with D tentatively TRBD1 (6 bases). The V gene lost 0 bases and the J gene lost 3 bases, with 9 bases spanning the gap. Germline CDR1 MNHEY, CDR2 SVGAGI. The CDR3 contains 15 residues.

The V gene is TRBV19, the J gene TRBJ1-1; TRBD1 agrees at 7 bases. V gave up 6 bases and J gave up 0 bases; unmatched junction bases: 4. Germline loops: CDR1 LNHDA, CDR2 SQIVND (reference sequence). CDR3 length: 14 residues. DNA of the CDR3: TGTGCCAGTAGGGTGGGACAGCTGAACACTGAAGCTTTCTTT. This translates into CASRVGQLNTEAFF.

This chain uses TRBV7-9 with TRBJ2-5; D possibly uses TRBD1 or TRBD2 (5 bases each). The length of the CDR3 is 17 residues. Germline lookup yields CDR1 SEHNR and CDR2 FQNEAQ (reference sequence). V was shortened by 4 bases and J by 0 bases, with 18 bases between the two germline ends. For the CDR3, the DNA is TGTGCCAGCAGCTACAACCCGGTAAGGGACCACCAAGAGACCCAGTACTTC. It yields the protein CASSYNPVRDHQETQYF.

As DNA, the CDR3 is TGCGCCAGCAGGGAGGGCTATGAGCAGTTCTTC. This gives the protein CASREGYEQFF. The gene calls are TRBV5-1 and TRBJ2-1; possibly TRBD2 for D (6 bases). This CDR3 region has 11 residues. V was clipped by 5 bases and J by 8 bases, with 8 bases between them. Germline values: CDR1 SGHRS, CDR2 YFSETQ.

Note on this clone: Relative to the germline gene, one junction end is altered; a read error may explain this. The genes are TRBV15 and TRBJ1-5, with D hard to call. CDR3 length: 10 residues. CDR1 LNHNV and CDR2 YYDKDF come from the germline V gene (reference sequence). The CDR3 nucleotides are TGTGCCGGCCCCAATCTGCCCCAGCATTTT. Translation: CAGPNLPQHF.

The chain joins TRBV10-2 to TRBJ1-2, with D possibly TRBD1 on 5 matching bases. CDR1 is WSHSY and CDR2 is SAAADI in the germline V gene. The V end was cut by 6 bases, the J end by 6 bases, with 17 bases between. The CDR3 has 14 amino acids. The CDR3 coding sequence is TGCGCCAGCAGCAAGGACGGGACCTTGAATGGCTACACCTTC. It is translated as CASSKDGTLNGYTF.

The chain is built from TRBV28 and TRBJ2-1, with 9 bases lining up with TRBD2. The CDR3 length is 12 residues. Germline CDR1 and CDR2: MDHEN and SYDVKM. Germline trimming cut 10 bases from V and 16 bases from J; bases unmatched to any gene: 14. CDR3 amino acids: CATYGGGAGLFF. The CDR3 nucleotides are TGTGCCACGTACGGCGGGGGGGCCGGATTATTCTTC.

This clone has a handful of counts. V is TRBV7-6 and J is TRBJ2-1; D ambiguous. The CDR3 contains 16 residues. CDR1 is SGHVS and CDR2 is FNYEAQ in the germline V gene. The V end lost 1 base, the J end lost 1 base, and 11 bases lay between the germline ends. CDR3: CASSLGARVSYNEQFF. In DNA form, the CDR3 reads TGTGCCAGCAGCTTAGGGGCTAGGGTTTCCTACAATGAGCAGTTCTTC. Looking up the rest from reference TRBV7-6 and TRBJ2-1 gives the full variable domain: GAGVSQSPRYKVTKRGQDVALRCDPISGHVSLYWYRQALGQGPEFLTYFNYEAQQDKSGLPNDRFSAERPEGSISTLTIQRTEQRDSAMYRCASSLGARVSYNEQFFGPGTRLTVL.

The chain combines TRBV6-1 with TRBJ2-3; D is perhaps TRBD2 (6 bases). Germline V gives CDR1 MNHNS, CDR2 SASEGT. The CDR3 extends over 10 amino acids. The CDR3 here is CTSGDLTQYF. The CDR3 nucleotides are TGTACTTCGGGGGATCTCACGCAGTATTTT.

The chain links TRBV2 to TRBJ1-5; TRBD1 might be the D (6 bases). V was clipped by 0 bases and J by 6 bases, with 12 bases between them. Germline V CDR1 and CDR2: SNHLY, FYNNEI. CDR3 length: 15 amino acids. The CDR3 region is CASSEAGGALQPQHF. CDR3 DNA sequence: TGTGCCAGCAGTGAAGCGGGGGGGGCTCTTCAGCCCCAGCATTTT.

V and J are TRBV5-6 and TRBJ2-3, with 10 bases matching TRBD1. The CDR3 runs to 14 residues. The germline V gene encodes CDR1 SGHDT and CDR2 YYEEEE. V gave up 6 bases and J gave up 5 bases; unmatched junction bases: 6. The CDR3 loop is CASNPTGGLDTQYF. The CDR3 DNA reads as TGTGCCAGCAACCCGACAGGGGGCTTAGATACGCAGTATTTT.

The V gene is TRBV30, the J gene TRBJ1-3; D is uncertain. V was pared by 2 bases and J by 4 bases, with 9 bases between. Germline V gene sequence: CDR1 GTSNPN, CDR2 SVGIG (reference sequence). The CDR3 consists of 13 residues. CDR3 in amino acids: CAWSKADGNTIYF. In DNA, the CDR3 is TGTGCCTGGAGTAAAGCGGACGGAAACACCATATATTTT.

The chain combines TRBV5-4 with TRBJ1-1; D might be TRBD1 (6 bases). Trimming removed 4 bases at V and 11 bases at J, with 27 bases between. Per germline, CDR1 SGHNT and CDR2 YYREEE (reference sequence). The CDR3 is 16 residues long. The CDR3 DNA reads as TGTGCCAGCAGCCACGAGGAGGGGGGGGGCGTGCCTAGGGCTTTCTTT. This translates into CASSHEEGGGVPRAFF.

The chain carries TRBV5-5 and TRBJ2-7; 7 positions agree with TRBD1. The CDR3 is made up of 15 amino acids. CDR1 is SGHKS and CDR2 is YYEKEE in the germline V gene (reference sequence). The V segment lost 4 bases and the J segment 6 bases; nucleotides outside the gene matches: 13. CDR3 sequence: CASSLDPGQLREQYF. The CDR3 nucleotides read TGTGCCAGCAGCCTGGATCCGGGACAGCTGCGCGAGCAGTACTTC.

The chain carries TRBV29-1 and TRBJ1-4; no definite D call. There are 12 residues in the CDR3. Germline CDR1 and CDR2: SQVTM and ANQGSEA. Trimming pared 4 bases from V and 6 bases from J, leaving 9 bases between. The CDR3 sequence: CSVGGMDEKLFF. CDR3 bases: TGCAGCGTTGGCGGGATGGATGAAAAACTGTTTTTT. Filled out from reference TRBV29-1 and TRBJ1-4, the complete variable domain reads SAVISQKPSRDICQRGTSLTIQCQVDSQVTMMFWYRQQPGQSLTLIATANQGSEATYESGFVIDKFPISRPNLTFSTLTVSNMSPEDSSIYLCSVGGMDEKLFFGSGTQLSVL.

The CDR3 reads CASSQDRGTGKYREQYF. The CDR3 region has the DNA TGTGCCAGCAGCCAAGATAGGGGGACAGGGAAATATCGCGAGCAGTACTTC. The gene calls are TRBV14 and TRBJ2-7; TRBD1 matches 9 bases. The CDR3 length is 17 residues. From germline, CDR1 is SGHDN and CDR2 FVKESK. V gave up 0 bases and J gave up 6 bases; unmatched junction bases: 12.

The chain is built from TRBV10-3 and TRBJ2-2; the D is unclear. Germline loops: CDR1 ENHRY, CDR2 SYGVKD. The CDR3 covers 14 residues. V lost 3 bases, J lost 1 base, and 6 bases lay in between. In DNA form, the CDR3 reads TGTGCCATCAGTGAAAGGGTGAACACCGGGGAGCTGTTTTTT. Translated, it gives CAISERVNTGELFF.

The chain carries TRBV2 and TRBJ2-1; possible D gene TRBD1, 5 bases. The CDR3 is made up of 13 amino acids. Germline V gives CDR1 SNHLY, CDR2 FYNNEI. V shed 8 bases and J shed 7 bases, with 15 bases lying between them. Written as DNA, the CDR3 is TGTGCCAGCGAGCAGGGATTAGGGAATGAGCAGTTCTTC. It yields the protein CASEQGLGNEQFF. The full variable domain, completed using reference TRBV2 and TRBJ2-1, is EPEVTQTPSHQVTQMGQEVILRCVPISNHLYFYWYRQILGQKVEFLVSFYNNEISEKSEIFDDQFSVERPDGSNFTLKIRSTKLEDSAMYFCASEQGLGNEQFFGPGTRLTVL.

The chain links TRBV21-1 to TRBJ2-7. TRBV21-1 is described as a pseudogene. The CDR3 length is 13 residues. The CDR3 region has the DNA TGTGCTAATCGGGGGCGTAGCTCCTACGAGCAGTACTTC. Translating gives CANRGRSSYEQYF.

J is TRBJ2-7 and V is TRBV19, with D unclear. CDR1 is LNHDA and CDR2 is SQIVND in the germline V gene (reference sequence). The V end lost 3 bases, the J end lost 2 bases, and 8 bases lay between the germline ends. The CDR3 sequence is 13 residues long. CDR3 bases: TGTGCCAGTAGTATTCGGCAGACCTACGAGCAGTACTTC. It specifies CASSIRQTYEQYF.

This chain links TRBV7-3 with TRBJ1-1, with D tentatively TRBD1 (5 bases). Germline V gene data show CDR1 as SGHTA and CDR2 as FQGTGA. This CDR3 is 12 amino acids long. V lost 5 bases and J 6 bases, leaving 10 bases between the germline ends. CDR3 nucleotide sequence: TGTGCCAGCAGCCCCCCGGGACCTGAAGCTTTCTTT. Encoded protein: CASSPPGPEAFF.

This sequence joins TRBV14 and TRBJ2-6; D is perhaps TRBD1 (6 bases). Germline CDR1 SGHDN, CDR2 FVKESK. The V gene lost 5 bases and the J gene lost 1 base, with 12 bases spanning the gap. This CDR3 is built from 16 residues. This CDR3 reads CASSGTILSGANVLTF. The CDR3 DNA reads as TGTGCCAGCAGCGGGACAATACTATCTGGGGCCAACGTCCTGACTTTC.

V is TRBV7-9 and J is TRBJ2-7; TRBD2 agrees at 8 bases. The CDR3 length is 14 residues. CDR1 is SEHNR and CDR2 is FQNEAQ in the germline V gene (reference sequence). J was trimmed by 5 bases and V by 3 bases; bases with no gene match: 6. The CDR3 sequence: CASSFSAGGNEQYF. CDR3 bases: TGTGCCAGCAGCTTCTCGGCGGGGGGCAACGAGCAGTACTTC. The variable domain in full, completed from reference TRBV7-9 and TRBJ2-7, reads DTGVSQNPRHKITKRGQNVTFRCDPISEHNRLYWYRQTLGQGPEFLTYFQNEAQLEKSRLLSDRFSAERPKGSFSTLEIQRTEQGDSAMYLCASSFSAGGNEQYFGPGTRLTVT.

The CDR3 loop reads CASSLQGPTEAFF. The DNA of the CDR3 is TGTGCCAGTAGTTTACAGGGCCCCACTGAAGCTTTCTTT. This chain joins TRBV19 and TRBJ1-1; possibly TRBD1 for D (6 bases). Trimming shortened V by 5 bases and J by 4 bases, and 11 bases separated the two germline ends. Germline CDR1 LNHDA, CDR2 SQIVND (reference sequence). This CDR3 contains 13 residues.

This chain uses TRBV27 with TRBJ2-7, with TRBD2 matching over 14 bases. The CDR3 sequence is 14 residues long. V dropped 8 bases and J dropped 6; count of bases not matched to a gene: 6. Germline V gene lookup returns CDR1 MNHEY and CDR2 SMNVEV (reference sequence). Here the CDR3 reads CASFRTSGGFEQYF. CDR3 bases: TGTGCCAGCTTCCGGACTAGCGGGGGGTTCGAGCAGTACTTC.

This chain links TRBV30 with TRBJ2-3; 8 positions agree with TRBD1. V shed 3 bases, J shed 5 bases, and the junction held 10 bases outside the gene matches. The CDR3 is 15 residues long. Germline CDR1 reads GTSNPN; CDR2 reads SVGIG (reference sequence). In DNA form, the CDR3 reads TGTGCCTGGAGCGGACAGGGTATGAGAGGAGATACGCAGTATTTT. This translates into CAWSGQGMRGDTQYF.

Remarks on this clone: Within the sample, other DNA sequences also encode this same CDR3. The chain recombines TRBV7-9 with TRBJ1-1; unclear D gene. CDR3 length: 12 residues. V was pared by 5 bases and J by 1 base, with 5 bases between. Germline V gene lookup returns CDR1 SEHNR and CDR2 FQNEAQ (reference sequence). In nucleotides, the CDR3 is TGTGCCAGCAGCCACACGAACACTGAAGCTTTCTTT. Translation: CASSHTNTEAFF.